This TCR beta chain came from a study of graft-versus-host responses after intestinal transplantation (dated by TCRdb to about 2021). With regard to the full study: The transplants that recipients got were multivisceral, liver-intestinal, or isolated intestinal. Anti-thymocyte globulin induction was given to all recipients, followed by maintenance tacrolimus and steroids for two to four years. Samples from a few later patients were sequenced in-house on an Illumina MiSeq with MiXCR processing rather than by the commercial service. A cohort of approximately 23 intestinal transplant recipients, including one retransplant, was enrolled, and 3 patients lacking pretransplant specimens were excluded. To identify alloreactive clones, pre-transplant mixed lymphocyte reaction products were sequenced and then compared with unstimulated pre-transplant donor and recipient T cells. Bulk TCR-beta CDR3 sequencing was used to track graft-versus-host and host-versus-graft alloreactive T cell clones in the graft, circulation and bone marrow after intestinal transplantation. Donor T cell macrochimerism was defined as a peak of at least 4% donor T cells among recipient peripheral blood mononuclear cells.

The method behind the library was the immunoSEQ multiplex PCR assay. In most patients, genomic DNA was isolated using the Qiagen DNeasy Blood and Tissue Kit and sent frozen to Adaptive Biotechnologies for TCR sequencing. High-throughput TCR-beta CDR3 sequencing of genomic DNA from most patients was performed by Adaptive Biotechnologies. The source study handled its data this way. TCR sequencing data for some 19 patients were retrieved from Adaptive's ImmunoSEQ software; three other patients were processed with MiXCR and VDJtools. CD4 versus CD8 sorting errors were corrected by removing sequences found in both subsets at a frequency ratio below 5:1. CDR3 nucleotide sequences shared between donor and recipient were removed because their origin could not be assigned. Alloreactive clones required at least 2-fold expansion over unstimulated cells and minimum CFSE-low frequency of 0.002% (template counts) or 0.001% (read counts). A clone was considered mappable if detected in the sequenced pre-transplant spleen, lymph node, or MLR CFSE-low populations of the donor or recipient. The cumulative frequency of alloreactive clones was calculated as a percentage of all sequences, weighted by copy number. TCRdb stores this immuneACCESS table with in-frame sequences only. Part of the clones is absent; in the studies checked, under half of the shortfall reflects unresolved V genes, and no reason is known for the rest. That table furnishes V, J and clone size, whereas the DNA furnished D and trimming. The table for this sample lists some 110,000 clones; approximately 90% of them were counted only once. Of the sample, more than 0.15% is held by the ten largest clones.

The CDR3 covers 16 residues, taking in both the cysteine and the phenylalanine. The retained sequence is limited to the CDR3, 48 bases, with the frame set at the first base. CDR1 MNHNY and CDR2 SVGAGI were looked up in the germline V gene (reference sequence). V is trimmed back by 0 bases and J by 11 bases, and the junction contains 11 bases that no gene match accounts for. General findings and caveats noted by the study authors: Conclusions were limited by the relatively low number and heterogeneity of intestinal transplant patients. Patients with donor T cell macrochimerism had high GvH to HvG T cell clonal ratios in their allografts. GvH clones were detected in recipient bone marrow, and some appeared earlier in ileal mucosa or blood, consistent with an intestinal mucosal origin. Early after transplant, peak levels of circulating GvH clones were associated with declines in HvG clones.

Details on this clone: Its antigen remains undetermined. Per-base qualities were not stored, and no clone one base away is much larger.

Explained via the paper, the time point label denotes: cells obtained before transplantation from donor or recipient. CD3+CD4+ and CD3+CD8+ populations were FACS-sorted from unstimulated pre-transplant donor and recipient cells taken from spleen or lymph nodes. The sequence links TRBV6-6 to TRBJ2-1; 9 of the junction bases match TRBD1. This clonotype was sampled from a human donor who received an intestinal transplant. The sample was unstimulated CD4+ T cells sorted from spleen or lymph node cells, taken before intestinal transplant. The DNA is as follows: TGTGCCAGCAGTTACTCGCCGGGACAGGGCAGTTTTAAGCAGTTCTTC. Translated, this is CASSYSPGQGSFKQFF.